Listed below are T cell receptor beta chains from one sample, sequenced in a study of PD-1 blockade in mismatch repair-deficient tumors. Here immunoSEQ multiplex PCR was the method, and the copy in TCRdb shows in-frame clones only, minus some. The sample records about 49,000 clones, approximately 80% being singletons. Sequencing used PBMCs, obtained before pembrolizumab treatment. The receptor source for this set is an adult with mismatch repair-deficient cancer. CDR3s include the opening cysteine and the closing phenylalanine or tryptophan. D genes are given only for firm matches. Some rows have no size entry. The others give once, few or many, or a class for an expanded clone.

J,V,size,D,DNA,CDR3
TRBJ2-3,TRBV5-1,.,TRBD2,TGCGCCAGCAGCCTAGGACTAGCGGGATTAGATACGCAGTATTTT,CASSLGLAGLDTQYF
TRBJ2-3,TRBV2,few,.,TGTGCCAGCAAAGCGGGTGGCTCCATCAGTACGCAGTATTTT,CASKAGGSISTQYF
TRBJ2-1,TRBV14,.,TRBD1,TGTGCCAGCAGCCAAGATTCCTGGCAGGGGGCGCGTAATGAGCAGTTCTTC,CASSQDSWQGARNEQFF
TRBJ2-4,TRBV14,.,.,TGTGCCAGCAGCCCAAACGACGGTGGCATTCAGTACTTC,CASSPNDGGIQYF
TRBJ1-2,TRBV5-1,once,.,TGCGCCAGCAGCCCGGGGGGGACGCTTTATGGCTACACCTTC,CASSPGGTLYGYTF
TRBJ1-5,TRBV19,.,.,TGTGCCAGTAGGACACAGATAAATCAGCCCCAGCATTTT,CASRTQINQPQHF
TRBJ1-1,TRBV19,.,TRBD1,TGTGCCAGTACCCAGGGGGAGGGGAACACTGAAGCTTTCTTT,CASTQGEGNTEAFF
TRBJ1-1,TRBV7-8,.,.,TGTGCCAGCAGCTTAGCTTTTGGGGGCTTTGAGAACACTGAAGCTTTCTTT,CASSLAFGGFENTEAFF
TRBJ2-2,TRBV15,.,TRBD2,TGTGCCACCAGCAGAGATGATTGGCTAGCGGGAGTCCCGAACACCGGGGAGCTGTTTTTT,CATSRDDWLAGVPNTGELFF
TRBJ1-2,TRBV6-6,.,.,TGTGCCAGCATTATGGACAGCCAGAACTACTATGGCTACACCTTC,CASIMDSQNYYGYTF
TRBJ2-1,TRBV11-2,.,TRBD2,TGTGCCAGCGACACCGGACTAGCGGAATACAATGAGCAGTTCTTC,CASDTGLAEYNEQFF
TRBJ2-5,TRBV6-1,few,.,TGTGCCAGCAGTGAAGCGGGAGGGGGCTCGATGGAGACCCAGTACTTC,CASSEAGGGSMETQYF
TRBJ2-7,TRBV27,.,TRBD2,TGTGCCAGCAGAATGGGACTAGCGGGAGTGCGGGAGCAGTACTTC,CASRMGLAGVREQYF
TRBJ1-1,TRBV7-2,.,.,TGTGCCAGCAGCAGGCTGCGGGACACTTACTCTGAAGCTTTCTTT,CASSRLRDTYSEAFF
TRBJ2-7,TRBV9,.,.,TGTGCCAGCAGCGACCTAGGCGAGCAGTACTTC,CASSDLGEQYF
TRBJ1-5,TRBV7-9,.,.,TGTGCCAGCAGCTTAGACAGGGCGGACCAGCCCCAGCATTTT,CASSLDRADQPQHF
TRBJ1-4,TRBV6-1,few,TRBD1,TGTGCCAGCAGTCAGGGGGCAACTAATGAAAAACTGTTTTTT,CASSQGATNEKLFF
TRBJ1-2,TRBV11-2,.,.,TGTGCCAGCACCCACTTCGGGGTAGATGGCTACACCTTC,CASTHFGVDGYTF
TRBJ2-1,TRBV11-2,.,.,TGTGCCAGCAGCTTAGTACCCGGGAACACCTACAATGAGCAGTTCTTC,CASSLVPGNTYNEQFF
TRBJ2-1,TRBV7-3,.,.,TGTGCCAGCAGCCGAGCGAGGGACTTCCACAATGAGCAGTTCTTC,CASSRARDFHNEQFF
TRBJ2-7,TRBV6-1,.,.,TGTGCCAGCAGTGCGAGGGTTCCCGGCTACGAGCAGTACTTC,CASSARVPGYEQYF
TRBJ1-1,TRBV2,.,.,TGTGCCAGCAGATTTCAGGAGAACACTGAAGCTTTCTTT,CASRFQENTEAFF
TRBJ2-1,TRBV27,.,TRBD2,TGTGCCAGCAGTTCCAGACTAGCCAATGAGCAGTTCTTC,CASSSRLANEQFF
TRBJ2-1,TRBV2,.,TRBD1,TGTGCCAGCGGGGGACAGGGTCGGTTCGATGAGCAGTTCTTC,CASGGQGRFDEQFF
TRBJ2-7,TRBV6-6,.,.,TGTGCCAGCAGTTACTCGAGGGCCACCTACGAGCAGTACTTC,CASSYSRATYEQYF
TRBJ2-1,TRBV7-6,.,.,TGTGCCAGCAGCTTAGAGCCAAGCTTCGAGCAGTTCTTC,CASSLEPSFEQFF
TRBJ2-3,TRBV5-6,.,.,TGTGCCAGCAGCTTGGCCGGTTCGCCCAGCACAGATACGCAGTATTTT,CASSLAGSPSTDTQYF
TRBJ1-1,TRBV29-1,.,.,TGCAGCGTTGACCAGTCGCGGGAGACTGAAGCTTTCTTT,CSVDQSRETEAFF
TRBJ2-7,TRBV5-4,.,TRBD2,TGTGCCAGCAGCTTTTGGGGAGCGGGAGGGAGTCGGTACTTC,CASSFWGAGGSRYF
TRBJ1-5,TRBV19,.,TRBD1,TGTGCCAGCGAATTACAGGGGAAGGTGTTTCAAGGCAATCAGCCCCAGCATTTT,CASELQGKVFQGNQPQHF
TRBJ2-7,TRBV18,.,TRBD2,TGTGCCAGCTCACCACCTAGCGGGAGGATCTCCTACGAGCAGTACTTC,CASSPPSGRISYEQYF
TRBJ1-1,TRBV19,few,.,TGTGCCAGTAGTACGACAGGGAACACTGAAGCTTTCTTT,CASSTTGNTEAFF
TRBJ2-7,TRBV30,.,.,TGTGCCTGGAGCGGGGACGGAACTCAGCACGAGCAGTACTTC,CAWSGDGTQHEQYF
TRBJ2-3,TRBV9,.,.,TGTGCCAGCAGCGTAGGGAGACCCAGCACAGATACGCAGTATTTT,CASSVGRPSTDTQYF
TRBJ2-7,TRBV2,medium-sized,TRBD1,TGTGCCAGCGGAGGGACAGGATACTTCGAGCAGTACTTC,CASGGTGYFEQYF
TRBJ1-2,TRBV7-2,few,TRBD1,TGTGCCAGCAGCCTAGACAGGGGAATGAGGAGCTACACCTTC,CASSLDRGMRSYTF
TRBJ1-2,TRBV27,few,.,TGTGCCACCGCACCCCACTTGACTAACTATGGCTACACCTTC,CATAPHLTNYGYTF
TRBJ2-7,TRBV6-1,.,.,TGTGCCAGCACAGATTTAGTAGCCTACGAGCAGTACTTC,CASTDLVAYEQYF
TRBJ1-5,TRBV11-2,.,.,TGTGCCAGCAGCATAGACGGTTCCCCCAATCAGCCCCAGCATTTT,CASSIDGSPNQPQHF
TRBJ2-1,TRBV5-6,.,.,TGTGCCAGCAGCAGGGGAGCGGCTAGCTCCTACAATGAGCAGTTCTTC,CASSRGAASSYNEQFF
TRBJ2-3,TRBV4-1,.,.,TGCGCCAGCAGCCAATTTAGTCCAGATACGCAGTATTTT,CASSQFSPDTQYF
TRBJ2-3,TRBV5-6,.,TRBD2,TGTGCCAGCCTTCGAAGGACTAGCGCCCAGAAGGATACGCAGTATTTT,CASLRRTSAQKDTQYF
TRBJ1-1,TRBV30,.,.,TGTGCCTGGAATGGCGGGGGGGGCAGTGAAGCTTTCTTT,CAWNGGGGSEAFF
TRBJ2-4,TRBV14,.,.,TGTGCCAGCAGCCAAGATCCAGGGGCCAAAAACATTCAGTACTTC,CASSQDPGAKNIQYF
TRBJ2-2,TRBV30,once,TRBD1,TGTGCCTGGGGGGGACAGGGGGCGGCCGGGGAGCTGTTTTTT,CAWGGQGAAGELFF
TRBJ2-1,TRBV5-4,.,TRBD2,TGTGCCAGCAGCTTGGGGGGGAGGGCCTTATATGGGAACAATGAGCAGTTCTTC,CASSLGGRALYGNNEQFF
TRBJ2-7,TRBV27,.,TRBD1,TGTGCCAGCAGTTTCCCAACGACAGGGGGCCTCTACGAGCAGTACTTC,CASSFPTTGGLYEQYF
TRBJ2-5,TRBV27,.,.,TGTGCCAGCAGTCCGCCATTCGCAGGTTGGGAGACCCAGTACTTC,CASSPPFAGWETQYF
TRBJ1-1,TRBV11-3,.,.,TGTGCCAGCAGCTTAGATTATACTGAAGCTTTCTTT,CASSLDYTEAFF
TRBJ2-7,TRBV6-5,.,TRBD2,TGTGCCAGCAGCCTACTAGCGGGGGGTTACGAGCAGTACTTC,CASSLLAGGYEQYF